This entry lists 27 T cell receptor beta chains sequenced from one sample in a study of vaccination effects on CD4 cells after COVID-19. Expansion with viral peptide pools was applied to antigen-specific CD4+ T cells by the ViraFEST assay prior to sequencing. Once cultured for about 9 days, the cells underwent separation to obtain CD4+ T cells. This individual tested PCR-positive for SARS-CoV-2 infection between March and December 2020. Participants got two doses of BNT162b2 or mRNA-1273 vaccine. Sequenced by immunoSEQ multiplex PCR; TCRdb stores in-frame clones only, minus some. The sample has about 17,000 clones; 76% are singletons. These receptors' antigens are unknown. This specimen consisted of CD4+ T cells from PBMCs cultured with SARS-CoV-2 spike peptides, obtained after COVID-19 vaccination. The receptors were gathered from a human donor who had a prior SARS-CoV-2 infection.

In this sample, this clone turned up a few times. V usage is TRBV7-9 and J usage is TRBJ2-5; no definite D call. The germline gives CDR1 SEHNR, CDR2 FQNEAQ (reference sequence). CDR3 size: 13 residues. V lost 5 bases, J lost 11 bases, and 18 bases lay in between. DNA for the CDR3: TGTGCCAGCAGCATCTACTCGGTTGATCCGCAGTACTTC. Translating it yields CASSIYSVDPQYF.

The chain links TRBV18 to TRBJ2-7; 10 nucleotides match TRBD1. CDR1 KGHSH and CDR2 LQKENI come from the germline V gene. This CDR3 is built from 14 residues. The junction had 8 bases not matched to a gene; V was cut back by 6 bases and J by 6 bases. CDR3 sequence reads: CASSWTGGSPEQYF. DNA for the CDR3: TGTGCCAGCTCGTGGACAGGGGGTTCGCCCGAGCAGTACTTC.

This chain connects TRBV11-3 to TRBJ2-3, with 9 nucleotides matching TRBD2. Germline lookup yields CDR1 SGHNT and CDR2 YENEEA. This CDR3 is 15 amino acids long. V trimming: 5 bases; J trimming: 6 bases; junction bases outside the gene matches: 9. CDR3 sequence (DNA): TGTGCCAGCAGCCCCCCGACTAGCGGCTGGGATACGCAGTATTTT. Translation gives CASSPPTSGWDTQYF.

The chain carries TRBV6-2 or TRBV6-3 and TRBJ1-2; perhaps TRBD1 as D (5 bases). Germline loops: CDR1 MNHEY, CDR2 SVGEGT. The CDR3 runs to 13 residues. Trimming removed 6 bases from V and 1 base from J, with 9 bases in between. The CDR3, as DNA: TGTGCCAGCAGCCGGGACGGTAACTATGGCTACACCTTC. Amino acid sequence: CASSRDGNYGYTF.

This clone is classed as medium-sized (0.01 to 0.1%). V usage is TRBV5-3 and J usage is TRBJ2-7, with D maybe TRBD2 (6 bases). TRBV5-3 is identified as an open reading frame with a role that is uncertain. Trimming removed 1 base at V and 4 bases at J, with 9 bases between. This CDR3 region has 13 residues. The DNA of the CDR3 is TGTGCCAGAAGCTTGATCGGGGGATACGAGCAGTACTTC. Its translation: CARSLIGGYEQYF.

This chain joins TRBV7-8 and TRBJ2-7; 7 bases are shared with TRBD1. There are 18 residues in the CDR3. In germline, CDR1 is SGHVS, CDR2 FQNEAQ. The V and J ends lost 2 bases and 1 base, in that order; junction bases with no gene match: 14. As DNA, the CDR3 is TGTGCCAGCAGCTTACAAGACAGGGCCCGCGGATTGTCCTACGAGCAGTACTTC. Translation: CASSLQDRARGLSYEQYF.

The V call is TRBV2, the J call TRBJ2-3, with 9 bases identical to TRBD1. The germline gives CDR1 SNHLY, CDR2 FYNNEI. This CDR3 is built from 16 residues. The J segment lost 1 base and the V segment lost 5 bases, leaving 7 bases of the junction unmatched. CDR3 nucleotide sequence: TGTGCCAGCAGTTTTTACTGGGACAGGGGCACAGATACGCAGTATTTT. It translates to CASSFYWDRGTDTQYF.

The chain links TRBV3-1 (or the pseudogene TRBV3-2) to TRBJ2-7; no definite D call. CDR3 size: 14 residues. Trimming pared 4 bases from V and 7 bases from J, leaving 17 bases between. Germline CDR1 and CDR2: LGHDT and YNNKEL (reference sequence). CDR3 residues: CASSLRPIPSEQYF. CDR3 DNA: TGTGCCAGCAGCCTCAGACCGATCCCCTCGGAGCAGTACTTC.

The rearrangement links TRBV9 to TRBJ2-3; D assignment may be TRBD1 or TRBD2 (6 bases each). V gave up 0 bases and J gave up 0 bases, with 8 bases separating them. From germline, CDR1 is SGDLS and CDR2 YYNGEE. The CDR3 is made up of 15 amino acids. The CDR3 bases are TGTGCCAGCAGCGTAGTAGGGGGGAGCACAGATACGCAGTATTTT. Translation: CASSVVGGSTDTQYF.

This clone has a handful of counts. V and J are TRBV30 and TRBJ2-5, with 7 nucleotides matching TRBD1. J gave up 3 bases and V 1 base, and 2 bases lay outside the gene matches. CDR1 and CDR2 (germline): GTSNPN, SVGIG (reference sequence). The CDR3 loop spans 13 amino acids. CDR3 protein: CAWSGQGKETQYF. The CDR3 region has the DNA TGTGCCTGGAGTGGACAGGGAAAAGAGACCCAGTACTTC. Supplemented by reference TRBV30 and TRBJ2-5, the full variable domain reads SQTIHQWPATLVQPVGSPLSLECTVEGTSNPNLYWYRQAAGRGLQLLFYSVGIGQISSEVPQNLSASRPQDRQFILSSKKLLLSDSGFYLCAWSGQGKETQYFGPGTRLLVL.

The chain carries TRBV4-2 and TRBJ1-5; 11 positions match TRBD1. This CDR3 has 18 residues. V was pared by 4 bases and J by 5 bases, with 13 bases of the junction left unmatched. The germline V gene has CDR1 LGHNA and CDR2 YNFKEQ. CDR3 nucleotides: TGTGCCAGCAGCCTAATGGGGACAGGGGGTTTTCCGGATCAGCCCCAGCATTTT. Protein sequence: CASSLMGTGGFPDQPQHF.

This chain links TRBV19 with TRBJ2-1; D is unresolved. V dropped 8 bases and J dropped 9 bases, with 17 bases sitting between them. CDR3 length equals 13 residues. Germline V gene lookup returns CDR1 LNHDA and CDR2 SQIVND (reference sequence). CDR3 in DNA: TGTGCCAGTCAGACGGTGAATACCGGTGAGCAGTTCTTC. Translated: CASQTVNTGEQFF.

This clone was seen a single time. V gene TRBV2 combines with J gene TRBJ2-4; perhaps D is TRBD1 or TRBD2 (5 bases each). With 2 bases removed from V and 6 bases from J, the gap between germline ends came to 11 bases. The CDR3 has 14 residues. CDR1 is SNHLY, CDR2 FYNNEI, per germline. CDR3 loop: CASSEQGRGNIQYF. CDR3 in DNA: TGTGCCAGCAGTGAACAGGGTCGGGGAAACATTCAGTACTTC.

The chain carries TRBV21-1 and TRBJ1-4. TRBV21-1 is designated a pseudogene. This CDR3 is built from 15 residues. In nucleotides, the CDR3 is TGTGCCAGCAGCAAAGATAAGGTCTTGAATGAAAAACTGTTTTTT. Amino acids: CASSKDKVLNEKLFF.

The genes are TRBV5-1 and TRBJ2-1; the match to TRBD2 covers 11 bases. There are 16 residues in the CDR3. Unmatched junction bases numbered 7, after V lost 4 bases and J lost 4 bases. The germline CDR1 and CDR2 sequences are SGHRS and YFSETQ. The CDR3 reads CASSGMTSGVYNEQFF. CDR3 bases: TGCGCCAGCAGCGGGATGACTAGCGGGGTATACAATGAGCAGTTCTTC.

This chain links TRBV6-4 with TRBJ2-3; 9 bases are a match to TRBD2. Germline V CDR1 and CDR2: MRHNA, SNTAGT. The CDR3 length is 20 residues. Trimming at V came to 0 bases and at J to 2 bases, leaving 15 bases not matched to a gene. CDR3 sequence reads: CASSDSIHSVLAGPTDTQYF. The DNA of the CDR3 is TGTGCCAGCAGTGACTCGATACACTCTGTACTAGCGGGTCCCACAGATACGCAGTATTTT.

The chain combines TRBV11-1 with TRBJ2-7; 12 nucleotides align to TRBD2. Germline trimming cut 4 bases from V and 4 bases from J; bases unmatched to any gene: 5. The CDR3 is 15 amino acids. The germline gives CDR1 SGHAT, CDR2 FQDESV (reference sequence). CDR3 sequence: CASSSETSGRYEQYF. In nucleotides, the CDR3 is TGTGCCAGCAGCTCCGAGACTAGCGGGAGATACGAGCAGTACTTC.

The chain couples TRBV30 to TRBJ2-7, with TRBD2 as a possible D gene (7 bases). The germline V gene encodes CDR1 GTSNPN and CDR2 SVGIG (reference sequence). Deletions cut 5 bases from V and 6 bases from J, with 17 bases between. The CDR3 spans 13 residues. The CDR3 DNA reads as TGTGCCTGGGGCCGGGGGGCTTTTGGCGAGCAGTACTTC. It translates to CAWGRGAFGEQYF.

This clone occurred once. This chain uses TRBV4-3 with TRBJ2-7, with D tentatively TRBD1 (6 bases). Trimming removed 4 bases from V and 6 bases from J, with 19 bases in between. Germline CDR1 LGHNA, CDR2 YSLEER. This CDR3 is 15 amino acids long. The CDR3 nucleotides are TGCGCCAGCAGCCCCCAAGTCCAGGGGATAGGCGAGCAGTACTTC. Protein sequence: CASSPQVQGIGEQYF.

Written as DNA, the CDR3 is TGCGCCAGCAGCATCGGGACTAGCGGGGGGGAGCAGTTCTTC. Encoded protein: CASSIGTSGGEQFF. This chain links TRBV5-1 with TRBJ2-1, with 15 bases that match TRBD2. The CDR3 covers 14 residues. Losses at the gene ends were 4 bases for V and 10 bases for J; bases not matched to a gene: 3. Germline V lookup: CDR1 SGHRS, CDR2 YFSETQ. Combining the CDR3 with reference TRBV5-1 and TRBJ2-1 gives the whole variable domain KAGVTQTPRYLIKTRGQQVTLSCSPISGHRSVSWYQQTPGQGLQFLFEYFSETQRNKGNFPGRFSGRQFSNSRSEMNVSTLELGDSALYLCASSIGTSGGEQFFGPGTRLTVL.

V usage is TRBV5-1 and J usage is TRBJ2-1; TRBD2 matches 10 bases. Per the germline V gene, CDR1 is SGHRS and CDR2 is YFSETQ. V was pared by 1 base and J by 10 bases, with 8 bases of the junction left unmatched. The CDR3 sequence is 15 residues long. CDR3 in amino acids: CASSLPLAGAGEQFF. The CDR3 DNA reads as TGCGCCAGCAGCTTGCCCCTAGCGGGAGCGGGGGAGCAGTTCTTC.

J is TRBJ1-1 and V is TRBV11-3, with 9 nucleotides matching TRBD1. The J segment lost 1 base and the V segment lost 5 bases, leaving 5 bases of the junction unmatched. The CDR3 length is 15 residues. In germline, CDR1 is SGHNT, CDR2 YENEEA. For the CDR3, the DNA is TGTGCCAGCAGCGGACAGGGGCGGGGGAACACTGAAGCTTTCTTT. This sequence encodes CASSGQGRGNTEAFF.

V and J are TRBV4-2 and TRBJ2-6, with 8 bases identical to TRBD2. V lost 0 bases and J lost 2; bases outside the gene matches: 3. The CDR3 runs to 17 residues. Germline lookup yields CDR1 LGHNA and CDR2 YNFKEQ. The CDR3 region has the DNA TGTGCCAGCAGCCAAGATCGGGGGGGCGCTGGGGCCAACGTCCTGACTTTC. Its protein is CASSQDRGGAGANVLTF.

This clone counts as medium-sized. This chain connects TRBV19 to TRBJ2-3; D gene unclear. With 5 bases removed from V and 4 bases from J, the gap between germline ends came to 10 bases. Germline V gene lookup returns CDR1 LNHDA and CDR2 SQIVND (reference sequence). CDR3 length equals 13 residues. CDR3 sequence: CASSPTRADTQYF. Here the CDR3 DNA reads TGTGCCAGTAGTCCGACTCGGGCAGATACGCAGTATTTT. Drawing the rest from reference TRBV19 and TRBJ2-3, the complete variable domain is DGGITQSPKYLFRKEGQNVTLSCEQNLNHDAMYWYRQDPGQGLRLIYYSQIVNDFQKGDIAEGYSVSREKKESFPLTVTSAQKNPTAFYLCASSPTRADTQYFGPGTRLTVL.

This sequence joins TRBV5-5 and TRBJ1-6; D is undetermined. The V gene's germline CDR1 is SGHKS and CDR2 YYEKEE (reference sequence). V gave up 4 bases and J gave up 1 base, with 12 bases separating them. The CDR3 runs 16 residues. CDR3 nucleotide sequence: TGTGCCAGCAGCCAAACCTGGAGATCCTATAATTCACCCCTCCACTTT. As protein: CASSQTWRSYNSPLHF.

The chain uses TRBV30 and TRBJ1-5; 7 nucleotides agree with TRBD1. This CDR3 is 14 amino acids long. Germline V CDR1 and CDR2: GTSNPN, SVGIG (reference sequence). The junction had 8 bases not matched to a gene; V was cut back by 8 bases and J by 1 base. Written as DNA, the CDR3 is TGTGCCGGAATGACAGGGAAGAGCAATCAGCCCCAGCATTTT. It specifies CAGMTGKSNQPQHF.

V usage is TRBV7-8 and J usage is TRBJ1-1; TRBD1 might be the D (5 bases). The CDR3 covers 14 residues. Germline CDR1 SGHVS, CDR2 FQNEAQ. The V and J ends lost 4 bases and 0 bases respectively, with 9 bases between them. CDR3 sequence (DNA): TGTGCCAGCAGCTGGGACCGCTTGAACACTGAAGCTTTCTTT. Its translation is CASSWDRLNTEAFF.